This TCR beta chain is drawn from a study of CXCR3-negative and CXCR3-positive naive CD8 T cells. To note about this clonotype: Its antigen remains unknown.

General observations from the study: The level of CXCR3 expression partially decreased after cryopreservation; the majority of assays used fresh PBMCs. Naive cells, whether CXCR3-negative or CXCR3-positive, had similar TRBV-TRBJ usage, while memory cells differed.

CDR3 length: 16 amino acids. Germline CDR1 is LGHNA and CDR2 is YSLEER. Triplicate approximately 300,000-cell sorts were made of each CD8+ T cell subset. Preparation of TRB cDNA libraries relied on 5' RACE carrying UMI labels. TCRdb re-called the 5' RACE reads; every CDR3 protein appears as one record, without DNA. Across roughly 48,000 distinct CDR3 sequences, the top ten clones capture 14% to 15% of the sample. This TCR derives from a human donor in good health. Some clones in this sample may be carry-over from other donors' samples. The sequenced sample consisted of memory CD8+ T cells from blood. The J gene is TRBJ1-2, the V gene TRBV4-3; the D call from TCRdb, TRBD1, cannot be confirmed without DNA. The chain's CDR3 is CASSQNRQAINYGYTF.